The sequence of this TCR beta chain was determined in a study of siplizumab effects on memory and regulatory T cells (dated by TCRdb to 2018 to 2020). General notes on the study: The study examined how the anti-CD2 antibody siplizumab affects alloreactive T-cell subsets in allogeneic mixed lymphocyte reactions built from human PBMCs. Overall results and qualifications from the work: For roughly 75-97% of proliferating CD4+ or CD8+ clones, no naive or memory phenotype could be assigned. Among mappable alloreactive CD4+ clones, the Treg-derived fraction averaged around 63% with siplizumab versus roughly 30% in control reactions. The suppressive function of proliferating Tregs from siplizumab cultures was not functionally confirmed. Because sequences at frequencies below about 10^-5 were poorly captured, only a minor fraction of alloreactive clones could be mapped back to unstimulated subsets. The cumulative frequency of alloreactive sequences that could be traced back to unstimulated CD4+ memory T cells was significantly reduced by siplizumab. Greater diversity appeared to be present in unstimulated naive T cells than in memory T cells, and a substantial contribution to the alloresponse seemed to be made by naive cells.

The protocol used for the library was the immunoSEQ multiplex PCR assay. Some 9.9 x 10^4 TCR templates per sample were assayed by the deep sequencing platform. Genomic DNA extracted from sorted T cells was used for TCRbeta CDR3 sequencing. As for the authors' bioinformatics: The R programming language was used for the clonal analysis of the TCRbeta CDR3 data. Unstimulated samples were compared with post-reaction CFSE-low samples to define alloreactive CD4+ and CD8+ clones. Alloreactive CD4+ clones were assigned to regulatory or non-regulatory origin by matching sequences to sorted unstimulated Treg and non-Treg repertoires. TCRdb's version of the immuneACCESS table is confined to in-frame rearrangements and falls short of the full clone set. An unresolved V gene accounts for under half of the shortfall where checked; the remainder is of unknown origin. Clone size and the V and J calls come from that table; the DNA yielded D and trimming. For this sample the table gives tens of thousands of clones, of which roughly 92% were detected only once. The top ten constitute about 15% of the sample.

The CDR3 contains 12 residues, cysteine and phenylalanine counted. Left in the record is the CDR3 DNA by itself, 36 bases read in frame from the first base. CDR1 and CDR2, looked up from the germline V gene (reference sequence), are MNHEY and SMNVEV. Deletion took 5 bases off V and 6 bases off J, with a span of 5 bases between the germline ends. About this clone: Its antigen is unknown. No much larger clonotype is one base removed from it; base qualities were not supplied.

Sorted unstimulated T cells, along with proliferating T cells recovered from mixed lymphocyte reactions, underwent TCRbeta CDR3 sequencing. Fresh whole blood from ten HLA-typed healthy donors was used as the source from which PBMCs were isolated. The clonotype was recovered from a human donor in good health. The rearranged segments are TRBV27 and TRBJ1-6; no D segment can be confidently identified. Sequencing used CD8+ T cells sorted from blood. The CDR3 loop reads CASSHSNSPLHF. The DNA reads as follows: TGTGCCAGCAGTCACAGTAATTCACCCCTCCACTTT.